This record covers a single TCR beta chain. Its target is unknown. A much larger clone differs from this one at a single base, so this may be a read error. This specimen comes from a study of breast tumors, draining lymph nodes, adjacent tissues. Study conclusions and caveats: Tumor TCR diversity was below lymph nodes but above nontumor tissue. The data were judged consistent with most tumor T cells coming from lymph node and expanding in tumor.

TCRdb independently ran MiXCR on the multiplex PCR reads; one entry per CDR3 protein. The sample lists about 180,000 distinct CDR3 sequences, approximately 33% occurring once. The lymph nodes were axillary draining lymph nodes from breast cancer patients. The CDR3 length is 11 residues. Trimming left V 5 bases short and J 6 bases short, with 5 bases between. The TCR was taken from a female donor with breast cancer. Some clones in this sample may be carry-over from other donors' samples. This chain uses TRBV12-3 or TRBV12-4 with TRBJ2-1; D is undetermined. Sequencing used axillary lymph node tissue. The CDR3 coding sequence is TGTGCCAGCAGTCACAGCAATGAGCAGTTCTTC. This gives the protein CASSHSNEQFF.